What follows describes a single T cell receptor (beta chain). Germline and junction disagree at one end, which may indicate a read error. Measured with immunoSEQ multiplex PCR; TCRdb has only the in-frame clones, and not every one. The table records some 30,000 clones, about 85% of them present only once. These data come from a study of control samples from healthy donors and cancer patients. This clonotype was obtained from a female donor with melanoma. The source material was formalin-fixed, paraffin-embedded tissue.

Here the CDR3 DNA reads TGTGCCAGCATTTACGACCCTTTGGGTGAAGCTTTCTTT. Its translation: CASIYDPLGEAFF. V is TRBV6-2 or TRBV6-3 and J is TRBJ1-1; D remains ambiguous. Germline V gene lookup returns CDR1 MNHEY and CDR2 SVGEGT. The CDR3 runs to 13 residues.